These 11 T cell receptor beta chains were sequenced from one sample in a study of blood T cell repertoires in COVID-19. Method: immunoSEQ multiplex PCR; TCRdb's copy keeps in-frame clones and lacks some. The table lists 350,000 to 450,000 clones, around 85% of them singletons. What was sequenced was peripheral blood. These TCRs come from a woman aged 18-29 years with acute or convalescent COVID-19.

This rearrangement joins TRBV6-6 to TRBJ1-1; tentatively, D is TRBD1 (6 bases). CDR1 is MNHNY, CDR2 SVGAGI, per germline (reference sequence). Trimming removed 2 bases at V and 2 bases at J, with 12 bases between. The CDR3 extends over 15 amino acids. Written as DNA, the CDR3 is TGTGCCAGCAGTTACCAGGACAGTTTAAACACTGAAGCTTTCTTT. The encoded protein is CASSYQDSLNTEAFF.

V usage is TRBV5-1 and J usage is TRBJ2-4; D possibly corresponds to TRBD2 (5 bases). CDR1 and CDR2 (germline): SGHRS, YFSETQ. The CDR3 is made up of 13 amino acids. Deletions cut 2 bases from V and 5 bases from J, with 8 bases between. The CDR3 loop reads CASSLGGENIQYF. CDR3 in DNA: TGCGCCAGCAGCTTAGGAGGAGAAAACATTCAGTACTTC.

This sequence joins TRBV5-1 and TRBJ2-7, with D uncertain. Germline loops: CDR1 SGHRS, CDR2 YFSETQ. The V and J ends lost 0 bases and 7 bases respectively, with 11 bases between them. The CDR3 is 13 amino acids. The CDR3 is CASSLGARQEQYF. The CDR3 DNA reads TGCGCCAGCAGCTTGGGGGCCCGCCAGGAGCAGTACTTC.

The CDR3, as DNA: TGTGCCAGCAGTCCCGGGGGAAGTGAAAAACTGTTTTTT. This codes for CASSPGGSEKLFF. The chain uses TRBV12-3 or TRBV12-4 and TRBJ1-4; D is possibly TRBD1 (5 bases). Trimming removed 5 bases from V and 7 bases from J, with 11 bases in between. The CDR3 sequence is 13 residues long.

The chain recombines TRBV6-6 with TRBJ2-7; 8 positions match TRBD1. CDR3 size: 15 residues. J gave up 2 bases and V 5 bases, and 8 bases lay outside the gene matches. Germline V gene sequence: CDR1 MNHNY, CDR2 SVGAGI (reference sequence). CDR3 bases: TGTGCCAGCAGTCAGTCCGGGACAGGAACCTACGAGCAGTACTTC. Translating it yields CASSQSGTGTYEQYF.

The rearrangement uses TRBV27 and TRBJ2-7; D might be TRBD2 (6 bases). V was shortened by 2 bases and J by 5 bases, with 10 bases between the two germline ends. The germline CDR1 and CDR2 sequences are MNHEY and SMNVEV (reference sequence). This CDR3 region has 13 residues. The CDR3 sequence is CASSLRGGNEQYF. The CDR3 nucleotides read TGTGCCAGCAGTTTAAGGGGAGGCAACGAGCAGTACTTC.

This clone occurred once. This chain uses TRBV4-1 with TRBJ1-2; no clear D. Trimming left V 0 bases short and J 5 bases short, with 13 bases between. The CDR3 runs 15 residues. Germline lookup yields CDR1 MGHRA and CDR2 YSYEKL. The CDR3 coding sequence is TGCGCCAGCAGCCAAGACCCAGGCCTTGGGTATGGCTACACCTTC. It codes for CASSQDPGLGYGYTF.

The rearrangement links TRBV9 to TRBJ1-1; no clear D. The CDR3 consists of 14 residues. CDR1 and CDR2 from the germline V gene are SGDLS and YYNGEE. Trimming shortened V by 4 bases and J by 3 bases, and 13 bases separated the two germline ends. CDR3 in amino acids: CASSPRAGYTEAFF. For the CDR3, the DNA is TGTGCCAGCAGCCCCCGGGCGGGTTACACTGAAGCTTTCTTT.

The chain uses TRBV30 and TRBJ1-5; D is perhaps TRBD1 (6 bases). V lost 4 bases and J lost 0, with 13 bases in between. Germline CDR1 GTSNPN, CDR2 SVGIG (reference sequence). CDR3 length: 15 amino acids. The CDR3 sequence is CAWTSGGLSNQPQHF. The DNA for the CDR3 is TGTGCCTGGACCTCGGGGGGCCTTAGCAATCAGCCCCAGCATTTT.

This clone was recorded a few times. The genes are TRBV24-1 and TRBJ1-4; 8 nucleotides align to TRBD1. This CDR3 contains 15 residues. Losses at the gene ends were 9 bases for V and 8 bases for J; bases not matched to a gene: 13. Germline values: CDR1 KGHDR, CDR2 SFDVKD. CDR3: CATGSSGGSREKLFF. The CDR3 region has the DNA TGTGCCACCGGATCGTCAGGGGGCTCACGGGAAAAACTGTTTTTT.

The chain recombines TRBV19 with TRBJ2-3; D may be TRBD2 (6 bases). This CDR3 has 15 amino acids. The germline gives CDR1 LNHDA, CDR2 SQIVND (reference sequence). The V gene lost 4 bases and the J gene lost 2 bases, with 13 bases spanning the gap. CDR3 bases: TGTGCCAGTAGTAGGCGGGACGAATTCACAGATACGCAGTATTTT. Amino acids: CASSRRDEFTDTQYF.